This TCR beta chain was captured by sequencing in a study of identical twins. Study-wide points: Among beta out-of-frame sequences, excess sharing between twins appeared weaker. Out-of-frame sharing of TCR alpha in monozygotic twins was underestimated by models.

About this clonotype: Its antigen is currently unknown.

The CDR3 is 15 amino acids. Trimming left V 3 bases short and J 5 bases short, with 16 bases between. The V gene's germline CDR1 is SGHVS and CDR2 FNYEAQ. Each CDR3 protein gets one entry after TCRdb re-called the 5' RACE reads with MiXCR. The sample carries more than 1.5 million distinct CDR3 sequences, under 35% recorded once. The sequenced material came from cord blood. The sequence was collected from a newborn girl in good health. This chain connects TRBV7-6 to TRBJ1-2; D is unresolved. CDR3 sequence: CASSLLPACGYGYTF. In DNA, the CDR3 is TGTGCCAGCAGCTTGCTACCCGCGTGTGGGTATGGCTACACCTTC. Drawing the rest from reference TRBV7-6 and TRBJ1-2, the complete variable domain is GAGVSQSPRYKVTKRGQDVALRCDPISGHVSLYWYRQALGQGPEFLTYFNYEAQQDKSGLPNDRFSAERPEGSISTLTIQRTEQRDSAMYRCASSLLPACGYGYTFGSGTRLTVV.